The 6 T cell receptor beta chains below were found in one sample sequenced in a study of spatial heterogeneity in lung cancer. Specified time point: blood at routine non-recurrence follow-up after resection. Unsorted whole RNA of tumor, nontumor lung or frozen PBMC was sequenced. TCRdb re-derived calls from the 5' RACE reads in MiXCR, one entry per CDR3 protein. The sample comprises 25,000 to 30,000 distinct CDR3 sequences, around 5.9% of which are singletons, and 22% rests with the top ten. This specimen consisted of PBMCs, obtained at follow-up. The receptors shown here come from a male donor with early-stage non-small cell lung cancer.

This clonotype has just a few counts. The V gene is TRBV2, the J gene TRBJ2-3, with 12 bases fitting TRBD2. CDR1 is SNHLY and CDR2 is FYNNEI in the germline V gene. V shed 6 bases and J 5 bases; nucleotides not matched to a gene: 6. The CDR3 is 15 residues long. DNA for the CDR3: TGTGCCAGCAGGGCACTAGCGGGAGGAGGAGATACGCAGTATTTT. As protein: CASRALAGGGDTQYF. The variable domain in full, completed from reference TRBV2 and TRBJ2-3, reads EPEVTQTPSHQVTQMGQEVILRCVPISNHLYFYWYRQILGQKVEFLVSFYNNEISEKSEIFDDQFSVERPDGSNFTLKIRSTKLEDSAMYFCASRALAGGGDTQYFGPGTRLTVL.

This clonotype was seen repeatedly, ten times or more. The chain links TRBV7-3 to TRBJ2-1; D is unclear. Trimming cost V 5 bases and J 5 bases, with 10 bases left between them. This CDR3 has 13 amino acids. Germline CDR1 and CDR2: SGHTA and FQGTGA. Here the CDR3 reads CASSPQRDNEQFF. The CDR3 DNA follows: TGTGCCAGCAGCCCCCAAAGGGACAATGAGCAGTTCTTC.

This clonotype was counted at least ten times. The chain joins TRBV19 to TRBJ2-6, with D maybe TRBD1 (6 bases). V lost 10 bases to trimming and J lost 0 bases, with 13 bases between them. Germline V gene sequence: CDR1 LNHDA, CDR2 SQIVND (reference sequence). The CDR3 extends over 15 amino acids. CDR3 loop: CATETGSSGANVLTF. The CDR3, as DNA: TGTGCCACCGAAACAGGGAGCTCTGGGGCCAACGTCCTGACTTTC.

This clonotype was observed many times. The chain couples TRBV5-1 to TRBJ2-7, with unresolved D. Trimming pared 2 bases from V and 2 bases from J, leaving 11 bases between. The CDR3 spans 14 residues. Germline lookup yields CDR1 SGHRS and CDR2 YFSETQ. CDR3 amino acids: CASSFEQPTYEQYF. The CDR3 DNA sequence: TGCGCCAGCAGCTTCGAACAGCCGACCTACGAGCAGTACTTC.

This clonotype was seen ten or more times. The chain recombines TRBV11-1 with TRBJ2-3, with TRBD2 as a possible D gene (5 bases). This CDR3 region has 15 residues. V was trimmed by 1 base and J by 6 bases, leaving 14 bases between them. CDR1 and CDR2 (germline): SGHAT, FQDESV (reference sequence). The CDR3 spells CASSLVSPGSDTQYF. The CDR3 DNA reads as TGTGCCAGCAGCTTAGTGAGCCCTGGGAGTGATACGCAGTATTTT.

This clonotype is medium-sized (0.01 to 0.1%) in the sample. This chain uses TRBV3-1 with TRBJ1-6; D gene uncertain. Between the trimmed V and J ends, which lost 0 bases and 10 bases, there was a span of 16 bases. Germline CDR1 reads LGHDT; CDR2 reads YNNKEL (reference sequence). The CDR3 has 16 residues. CDR3 nucleotides: TGTGCCAGCAGCCAAGATAGGATGGAAGTTCGCTCACCCCTCCACTTT. Protein: CASSQDRMEVRSPLHF.